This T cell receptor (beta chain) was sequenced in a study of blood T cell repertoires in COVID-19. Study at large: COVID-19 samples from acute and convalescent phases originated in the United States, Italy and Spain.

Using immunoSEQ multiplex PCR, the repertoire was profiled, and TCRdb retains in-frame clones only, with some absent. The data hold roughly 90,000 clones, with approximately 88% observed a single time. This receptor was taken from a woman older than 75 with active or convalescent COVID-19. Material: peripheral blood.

Here the CDR3 reads CASSLKGSSADTQYF. The CDR3 DNA reads as TGCGCCAGCAGCCTCAAGGGCTCTAGCGCAGATACGCAGTATTTT. The chain joins TRBV4-1 to TRBJ2-3; possible D gene TRBD2, 6 bases. This CDR3 has 15 amino acids. Germline CDR1 is MGHRA and CDR2 is YSYEKL. Deletions cut 4 bases from V and 4 bases from J, with 15 bases between.